These T cell receptor beta chains were read from a single sample in a study of beta chain features in type 1 diabetes. TCRdb keeps only in-frame clones here, not all; method: immunoSEQ multiplex PCR. The table shows roughly 350,000 clones, with 8% to 13% occurring only once. Input material: naive CD4+ T cells from blood. The receptors originated from a woman aged 25 to 39 in good health. Each CDR3 is given with its conserved first and last residue. D genes are given only for firm matches. A row's size may be missing; if present it is once, few, many or a size class.

j_call,clone_size,v_call,d_call,cdr3_aa,cdr3_nt
TRBJ1-5,few,TRBV19,NA,CASSSQPQHF,TGTGCCAGTAGCAGTCAGCCCCAGCATTTT
TRBJ1-2,NA,TRBV28,TRBD1,CASSLPTGANYGYTF,TGTGCCAGCAGTTTACCGACAGGGGCTAACTATGGCTACACCTTC
TRBJ2-2,few,TRBV25-1,NA,CASSEQGPGELFF,TGTGCCAGCAGTGAACAGGGGCCCGGGGAGCTGTTTTTT
TRBJ2-1,NA,TRBV5-6,NA,CASSLAGYDSNEQFF,TGTGCCAGCAGCTTGGCCGGGTATGATAGCAATGAGCAGTTCTTC
TRBJ2-3,few,TRBV18,NA,CASSPTPPADTQYF,TGTGCCAGCTCACCGACTCCACCCGCAGATACGCAGTATTTT
TRBJ2-2,NA,TRBV4-3,NA,CASSQRGQARTGELFF,TGCGCCAGCAGCCAAAGAGGGCAGGCGCGCACCGGGGAGCTGTTTTTT
TRBJ2-7,NA,TRBV10-3,TRBD1,CAISEGQGAYEQYF,TGTGCCATCAGTGAGGGTCAGGGGGCCTACGAGCAGTACTTC
TRBJ1-5,NA,TRBV9,TRBD1,CASSFGQDSNQPQHF,TGTGCCAGCAGCTTCGGACAGGATAGCAATCAGCCCCAGCATTTT
TRBJ2-4,NA,TRBV7-2,TRBD1,CASSPGTGGADIQYF,TGTGCCAGCAGCCCAGGGACAGGGGGCGCGGACATTCAGTACTTC
TRBJ2-1,few,TRBV9,NA,CASSVDFERVKLFF,TGTGCCAGCAGCGTAGATTTTGAGCGGGTGAAGCTGTTCTTC
TRBJ2-7,NA,TRBV25-1,NA,CASSRTGQTYEQYF,TGTGCCAGCAGTAGGACGGGACAAACCTACGAGCAGTACTTC
TRBJ2-1,few,TRBV10-3,NA,CAISEDGGSGNEQFF,TGTGCCATCAGTGAGGATGGGGGGAGTGGGAATGAGCAGTTCTTC
TRBJ2-5,few,TRBV2,NA,CASSSPTGDSQETQYF,TGTGCCAGCAGTTCACCTACGGGGGACAGCCAAGAGACCCAGTACTTC
TRBJ1-1,NA,TRBV28,TRBD1,CATSTGSTEAFF,TGTGCCACTTCGACAGGGAGCACTGAAGCTTTCTTT
TRBJ2-6,NA,TRBV27,TRBD1,CASRRIQGGLPSGANVLTF,TGTGCCAGCAGAAGGATACAGGGGGGTCTCCCCTCTGGGGCCAACGTCCTGACTTTC
TRBJ2-3,NA,TRBV28,NA,CASSSIGSGTDTQYF,TGTGCCAGCAGTTCTATCGGGAGTGGGACAGATACGCAGTATTTT
TRBJ2-5,few,TRBV15,TRBD2,CATTRTSGLQETQYF,TGTGCCACCACCCGGACTAGCGGGCTCCAAGAGACCCAGTACTTC
TRBJ2-5,few,TRBV29-1,TRBD1,CSVGGQGETQYF,TGCAGCGTTGGTGGACAGGGGGAGACCCAGTACTTC
TRBJ2-3,few,TRBV7-9,NA,CASSRGSTDTQYF,TGTGCCAGCAGTCGGGGTAGCACAGATACGCAGTATTTT
TRBJ1-4,NA,TRBV7-2,NA,CASSASSSGEKLFF,TGTGCCAGCAGCGCGTCCTCGTCAGGGGAAAAACTGTTTTTT
TRBJ2-1,NA,TRBV18,TRBD1,CASSRIRDSGNREQFF,TGTGCCAGCTCACGGATCCGGGACAGCGGCAATCGAGAGCAGTTCTTC
TRBJ1-5,NA,TRBV6-6,NA,CASSYSGAPNQPQHF,TGTGCCAGCAGTTACTCGGGGGCCCCCAATCAGCCCCAGCATTTT
TRBJ2-5,few,TRBV7-9,NA,CASSTGREGETQYF,TGTGCCAGCAGCACGGGCCGAGAGGGAGAGACCCAGTACTTC
TRBJ2-6,few,TRBV5-1,NA,CASSLPSPPGANVLTF,TGCGCCAGCAGCTTGCCGTCCCCTCCTGGGGCCAACGTCCTGACTTTC
TRBJ2-2,few,TRBV7-7,NA,CASRLTGNTGELFF,TGTGCTAGCAGACTGACAGGGAACACCGGGGAGCTGTTTTTT
TRBJ2-7,few,TRBV25-1,NA,CASSNIYEQYF,TGTGCCAGCAGTAATATCTACGAGCAGTACTTC
TRBJ2-1,NA,TRBV6-1,TRBD2,CASSDPGAGGFNEQFF,TGTGCCAGCAGTGACCCGGGAGCGGGAGGGTTCAATGAGCAGTTCTTC
TRBJ1-5,NA,TRBV28,NA,CASRISDQPQHF,TGTGCCAGCAGAATCTCCGATCAGCCCCAGCATTTT
TRBJ2-7,NA,TRBV19,TRBD1,CASSNSGGQGGYEQYF,TGTGCCAGTAGTAATTCCGGAGGACAGGGTGGTTACGAGCAGTACTTC
TRBJ1-2,few,TRBV2,NA,CASSSRVLAGYTF,TGTGCCAGCAGTTCCAGGGTTCTCGCTGGCTACACCTTC
TRBJ2-1,few,TRBV30,TRBD1,CAWKRNSDRGGNEQFF,TGTGCCTGGAAACGTAATAGCGACAGGGGAGGCAATGAGCAGTTCTTC
TRBJ1-2,NA,TRBV6-5,TRBD1,CASSSRDSPGGYTF,TGTGCCAGCAGTTCCCGGGACAGCCCTGGAGGCTACACCTTC
TRBJ2-7,NA,TRBV29-1,NA,CSVEEGNRVAEQYF,TGCAGCGTTGAAGAAGGAAACAGGGTAGCCGAGCAGTACTTC
TRBJ2-5,NA,TRBV18,NA,CASSPERGAQYF,TGTGCCAGCTCACCGGAGAGAGGAGCCCAGTACTTC
TRBJ1-1,NA,TRBV19,TRBD1,CASSSHRGGHTEAFF,TGTGCCAGTAGTTCCCACAGGGGGGGGCACACTGAAGCTTTCTTT
TRBJ2-7,once,TRBV27,NA,CASSGLGTGSYEQYF,TGTGCCAGCAGTGGACTGGGTACAGGGTCCTACGAGCAGTACTTC
TRBJ2-5,few,TRBV7-8,NA,CASSFRRMGETQYF,TGTGCCAGCAGCTTCCGGAGGATGGGGGAGACCCAGTACTTC
TRBJ2-7,few,TRBV19,NA,CASRRVPVGEQYF,TGTGCCAGTAGGAGGGTACCGGTTGGCGAGCAGTACTTC
TRBJ2-1,NA,TRBV28,TRBD2,CASTPSPSGRRNEQFF,TGTGCCAGCACCCCCTCGCCGAGCGGGAGGAGGAATGAGCAGTTCTTC
TRBJ2-1,few,TRBV30,TRBD2,CAWSGTSGRAGEQFF,TGTGCCTGGAGTGGGACTAGCGGGAGGGCCGGTGAGCAGTTCTTC
TRBJ2-3,few,TRBV7-2,TRBD2,CASSLALAGQDTQYF,TGTGCCAGCAGCTTAGCCCTAGCGGGACAGGATACGCAGTATTTT
TRBJ2-1,few,TRBV18,NA,CASSPFSRAGYNEQFF,TGTGCCAGCTCACCCTTTTCCAGAGCGGGCTACAATGAGCAGTTCTTC
TRBJ1-2,NA,TRBV27,TRBD1,CASSFNQAGGHYGYTF,TGTGCCAGCAGTTTTAACCAGGCAGGGGGCCACTATGGCTACACCTTC
TRBJ2-7,NA,TRBV7-2,TRBD2,CASSLPGLAGGLREQYF,TGTGCCAGCAGCTTGCCCGGACTAGCGGGAGGACTTCGGGAGCAGTACTTC
TRBJ2-1,few,TRBV9,NA,CASSVLDYNEQFF,TGTGCCAGCAGCGTACTAGATTACAATGAGCAGTTCTTC
TRBJ1-1,few,TRBV6-5,NA,CASSYGQGDTEAFF,TGTGCCAGCAGTTACGGTCAAGGGGACACTGAAGCTTTCTTT
TRBJ2-5,NA,TRBV10-2,NA,CASSEATDQETQYF,TGCGCCAGCAGTGAGGCAACAGACCAAGAGACCCAGTACTTC
TRBJ2-7,few,TRBV18,NA,CASSHAPSYEQYF,TGTGCCAGCTCACACGCGCCCTCCTACGAGCAGTACTTC
TRBJ2-3,few,TRBV28,TRBD2,CASILGGSNTQYF,TGTGCCAGCATTCTGGGGGGGTCAAATACGCAGTATTTT
TRBJ1-5,few,TRBV6-4,NA,CASSVGEGEPQHF,TGTGCCAGCAGTGTAGGGGAAGGGGAGCCCCAGCATTTT
TRBJ2-7,NA,TRBV4-3,TRBD2,CASSPPGAGIYEQYF,TGCGCCAGCAGCCCCCCCGGAGCGGGGATATACGAGCAGTACTTC
TRBJ1-3,NA,TRBV7-9,NA,CASTQSRSGNTIYF,TGTGCCAGCACCCAGTCCCGCTCTGGAAACACCATATATTTT
TRBJ1-2,few,TRBV6-6,TRBD1,CASSYSDRVEDYGYTF,TGTGCCAGCAGTTACTCTGACAGGGTAGAGGACTATGGCTACACCTTC
TRBJ1-5,NA,TRBV6-1,NA,CASSETPTGNQPQHF,TGTGCCAGCAGTGAAACGCCCACAGGGAATCAGCCCCAGCATTTT
TRBJ1-2,NA,TRBV5-4,TRBD1,CASSSQTGVNYGYTF,TGTGCCAGCAGCAGCCAGACAGGGGTAAACTATGGCTACACCTTC
TRBJ2-7,few,TRBV7-2,TRBD2,CASSLRLAGVYEQYF,TGTGCCAGCAGCTTACGACTAGCGGGAGTCTACGAGCAGTACTTC
TRBJ1-2,NA,TRBV28,TRBD1,CASSPAGTGKMRYGYTF,TGTGCCAGCAGTCCCGCCGGGACAGGGAAGATGAGGTATGGCTACACCTTC